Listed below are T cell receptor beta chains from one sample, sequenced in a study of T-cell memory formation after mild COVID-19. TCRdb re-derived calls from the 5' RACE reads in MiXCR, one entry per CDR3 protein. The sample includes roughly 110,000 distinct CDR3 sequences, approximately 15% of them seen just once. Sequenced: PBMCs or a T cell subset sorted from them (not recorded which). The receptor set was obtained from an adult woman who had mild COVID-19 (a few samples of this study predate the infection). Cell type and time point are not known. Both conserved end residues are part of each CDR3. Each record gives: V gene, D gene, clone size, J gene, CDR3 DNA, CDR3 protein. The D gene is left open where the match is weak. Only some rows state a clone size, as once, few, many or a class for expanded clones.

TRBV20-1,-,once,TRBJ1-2,TGCAGTGCTAGAGATCCCAGAAAACAGGCTATGGGCTACACCTTC,CSARDPRKQAMGYTF
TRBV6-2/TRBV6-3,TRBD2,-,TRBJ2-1,TGTGCCAGCAGTTACGGCGGGAGAGTGGGGAATGAGCAGTTCTTC,CASSYGGRVGNEQFF
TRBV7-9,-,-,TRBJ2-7,TGTGCCAGCAGCTTGGCGGGCACCTCCTACGAGCAGTACTTC,CASSLAGTSYEQYF
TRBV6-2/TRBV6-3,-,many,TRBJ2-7,TGTGCCAGCAGTTACACCTACGAGCAGTACTTC,CASSYTYEQYF
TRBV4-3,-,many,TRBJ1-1,TGCGCCAGCAGCCCAAGCCGATTTGGCCACACTGAAGCTTTCTTT,CASSPSRFGHTEAFF
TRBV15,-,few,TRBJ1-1,TGTGCCACCAGCAGAGATCGAGGTTCTGAAGCTTTCTTT,CATSRDRGSEAFF
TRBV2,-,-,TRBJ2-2,TGTGCCAGCTTGGGTACCGGGGAGCTGTTTTTT,CASLGTGELFF
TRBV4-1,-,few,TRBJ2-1,TGCGCCAGCAGCCAGAGCTCCTACAATGAGCAGTTCTTC,CASSQSSYNEQFF
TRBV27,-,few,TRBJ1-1,TGTGCCAGCAGTTTAGCCCCCGGAGGGGACACTGAAGCTTTCTTT,CASSLAPGGDTEAFF
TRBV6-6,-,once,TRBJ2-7,TGTGCCAGCAGTTACTCGACTTCAGGGGATTCTATCTACGAGCAGTACTTC,CASSYSTSGDSIYEQYF
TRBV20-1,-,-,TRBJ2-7,TGCAGTGCTAGATTGGGATACGAGCAGTACTTC,CSARLGYEQYF
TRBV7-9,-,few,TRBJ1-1,TGTGCCAGCAGGAACGGGTTGAACACTGAAGCTTTCTTT,CASRNGLNTEAFF
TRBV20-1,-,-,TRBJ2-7,TGCAGTGCTAGAGAGACCTACGAGCAGTACTTC,CSARETYEQYF
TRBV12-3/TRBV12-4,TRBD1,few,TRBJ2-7,TGTGCCAGCAGTACCCCCCTGACAGGGCACAACGAGCAGTACTTC,CASSTPLTGHNEQYF
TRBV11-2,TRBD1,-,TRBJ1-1,TGTGCCAGCAGCTTGGGGACAGGGCGGGGCACTGAAGCTTTCTTT,CASSLGTGRGTEAFF
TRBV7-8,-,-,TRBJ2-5,TGTGCCAGCAGCTTAGGTCTAGCTGTAGAGACCCAGTACTTC,CASSLGLAVETQYF
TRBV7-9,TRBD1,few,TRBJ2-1,TGTGCCAGCAGCTTAAGACAGGGGAGGAGTTCACAAGAGCAGTTCTTC,CASSLRQGRSSQEQFF
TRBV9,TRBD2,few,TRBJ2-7,TGTGCCAGCAGCAAAGGACTAGCCGGCGACGAGCAGTACTTC,CASSKGLAGDEQYF
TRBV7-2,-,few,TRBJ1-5,TGTGCCAGCAGCTTACACGGTAGCAATCAGCCCCAGCATTTT,CASSLHGSNQPQHF
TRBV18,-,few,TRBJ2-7,TGTGCCAGCTCACTATACGCGGGTATCGCCTACGAGCAGTACTTC,CASSLYAGIAYEQYF
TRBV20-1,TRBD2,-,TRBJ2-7,TGCAGTGCTAGAGATCCCGCTAGCGGGTCCTCCTACGAGCAGTACTTC,CSARDPASGSSYEQYF